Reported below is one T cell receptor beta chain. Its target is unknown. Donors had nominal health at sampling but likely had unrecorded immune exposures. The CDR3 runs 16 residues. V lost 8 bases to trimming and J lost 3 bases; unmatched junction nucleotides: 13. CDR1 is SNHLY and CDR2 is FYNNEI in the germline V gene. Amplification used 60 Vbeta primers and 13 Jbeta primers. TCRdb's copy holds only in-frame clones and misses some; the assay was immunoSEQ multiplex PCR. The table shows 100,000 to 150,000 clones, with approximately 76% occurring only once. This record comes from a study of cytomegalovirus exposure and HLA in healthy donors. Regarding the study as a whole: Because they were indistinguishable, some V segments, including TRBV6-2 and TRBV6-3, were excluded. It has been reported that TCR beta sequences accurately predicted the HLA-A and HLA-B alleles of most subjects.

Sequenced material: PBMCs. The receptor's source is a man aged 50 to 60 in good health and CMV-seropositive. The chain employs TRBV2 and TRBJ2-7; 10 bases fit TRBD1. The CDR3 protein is CASLQAPGQGLYEQYF. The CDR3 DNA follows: TGTGCCAGCCTCCAAGCGCCGGGACAGGGGCTCTACGAGCAGTACTTC.